The clone carrying this TCR beta chain was counted at least ten times. Germline trimming cut 3 bases from V and 4 bases from J; bases unmatched to any gene: 5. CDR3 size: 13 residues. Per the germline V gene, CDR1 is DFQATT and CDR2 is SNEGSKA (reference sequence). This record comes from a study of T-cell reconstitution after alpha-beta-depleted transplantation in children. A TCRbeta library incorporating unique molecular identifiers was prepared. MiXCR was run by TCRdb on the PCR reads, yielding one entry per CDR3 protein. The sample includes about 230,000 distinct CDR3 sequences, 9.7% of them seen just once.

This material consisted of PBMCs from the stem cell graft donor, taken from the stem cell graft. The chain employs TRBV20-1 and TRBJ2-7; TRBD2 agrees at 8 bases. This sequence was found in a human donor who donated a stem cell graft to a child with SCID. CDR3 sequence reads: CSASPGGRYEQYF. CDR3 nucleotide sequence: TGCAGTGCTAGTCCGGGGGGGCGATACGAGCAGTACTTC.